This TCR beta chain stems from a study of blood T cell repertoires in COVID-19. About the research overall: T cells, B-cell-depleted T cells, or PBMCs supplied cDNA or gDNA.

TCRdb's copy holds only in-frame clones and misses some; the assay was immunoSEQ multiplex PCR. The sample consists of nearly 110,000 clones, around 80% of them appearing once. This clone was recorded a few times. The CDR3 consists of 14 residues. CDR1 and CDR2 (germline): SEHNR, FQNEAQ (reference sequence). V was clipped by 4 bases and J by 4 bases, with 8 bases between them. Seattle patients were enrolled while actively infected and followed longitudinally. The specimen was peripheral blood. This clonotype was sampled from an older man with COVID-19, enrolled during active disease. V is TRBV7-9 and J is TRBJ1-6; maybe TRBD1 (6 bases). CDR3 amino acids: CASSSQGYNSPLHF. CDR3 nucleotides: TGTGCCAGCAGCTCCCAGGGGTATAATTCACCCCTCCACTTT.